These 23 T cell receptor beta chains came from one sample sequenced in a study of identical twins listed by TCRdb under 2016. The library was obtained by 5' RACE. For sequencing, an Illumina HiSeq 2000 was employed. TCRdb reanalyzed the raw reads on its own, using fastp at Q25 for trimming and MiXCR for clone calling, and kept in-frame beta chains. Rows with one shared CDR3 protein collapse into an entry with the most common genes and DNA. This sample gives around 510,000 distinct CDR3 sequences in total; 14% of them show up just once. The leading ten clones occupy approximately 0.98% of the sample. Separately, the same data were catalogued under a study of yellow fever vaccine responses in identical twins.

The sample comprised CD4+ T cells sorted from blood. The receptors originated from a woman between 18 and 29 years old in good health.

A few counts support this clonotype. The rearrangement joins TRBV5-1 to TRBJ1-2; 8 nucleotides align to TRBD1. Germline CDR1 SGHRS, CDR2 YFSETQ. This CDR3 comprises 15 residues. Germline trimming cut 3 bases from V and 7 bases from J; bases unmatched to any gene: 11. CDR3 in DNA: TGCGCCAGCAGCTCCCCCGCGGCAGGGGGCGGTGGCTACACCTTC. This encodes CASSSPAAGGGGYTF.

CDR3 bases: TGCAGTGCTAGAGATTCCCGACAGGGCTGGAATGAGCAGTTCTTC. Translating it yields CSARDSRQGWNEQFF. V is TRBV20-1 and J is TRBJ2-1, with TRBD1 identical over 7 bases. The J segment lost 7 bases and the V segment lost 0 bases, leaving 9 bases of the junction unmatched. Germline CDR1 and CDR2: DFQATT and SNEGSKA (reference sequence). CDR3 length: 15 amino acids.

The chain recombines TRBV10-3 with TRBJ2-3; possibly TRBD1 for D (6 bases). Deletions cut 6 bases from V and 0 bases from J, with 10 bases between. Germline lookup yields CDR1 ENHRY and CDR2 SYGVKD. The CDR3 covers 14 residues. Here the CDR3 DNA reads TGTGCCATCAGCCCGGGACAAAGCACAGATACGCAGTATTTT. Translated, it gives CAISPGQSTDTQYF.

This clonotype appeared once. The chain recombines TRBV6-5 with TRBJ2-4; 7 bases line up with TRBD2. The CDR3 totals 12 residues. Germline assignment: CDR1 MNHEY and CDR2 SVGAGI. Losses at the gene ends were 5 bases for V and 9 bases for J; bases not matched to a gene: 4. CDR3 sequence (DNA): TGTGCCAGCAGTGGGGGGGTCGGCATTCAGTACTTC. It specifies CASSGGVGIQYF.

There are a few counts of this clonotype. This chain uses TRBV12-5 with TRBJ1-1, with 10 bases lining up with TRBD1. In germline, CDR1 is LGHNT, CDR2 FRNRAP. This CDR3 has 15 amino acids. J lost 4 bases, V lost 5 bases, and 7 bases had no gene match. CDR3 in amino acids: CASGPDRGRGTEAFF. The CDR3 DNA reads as TGTGCTAGTGGTCCAGACAGGGGGCGCGGCACTGAAGCTTTCTTT.

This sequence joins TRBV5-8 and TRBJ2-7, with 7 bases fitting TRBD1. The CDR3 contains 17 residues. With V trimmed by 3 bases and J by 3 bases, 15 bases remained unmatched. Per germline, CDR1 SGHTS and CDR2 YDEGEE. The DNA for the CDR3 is TGTGCCAGCAGCTCTCACCGGACAGGCTATCCTTTCTACGAGCAGTACTTC. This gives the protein CASSSHRTGYPFYEQYF.

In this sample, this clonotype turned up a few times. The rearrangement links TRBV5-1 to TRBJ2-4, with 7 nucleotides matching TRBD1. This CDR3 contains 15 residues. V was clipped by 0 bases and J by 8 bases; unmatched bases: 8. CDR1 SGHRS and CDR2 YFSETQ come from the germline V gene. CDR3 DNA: TGCGCCAGCAGCTTGGGAGACAGGGCCAGAGACATTCAGTACTTC. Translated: CASSLGDRARDIQYF.

The CDR3 bases are TGCAGTGCTTCCTCGGACAGGGACCTCACAGATACGCAGTATTTT. It yields the protein CSASSDRDLTDTQYF. V and J are TRBV20-1 and TRBJ2-3, with 8 bases identical to TRBD1. The V and J ends lost 5 bases and 2 bases, in that order; junction bases with no gene match: 9. CDR3 length: 15 amino acids. The germline gives CDR1 DFQATT, CDR2 SNEGSKA (reference sequence).

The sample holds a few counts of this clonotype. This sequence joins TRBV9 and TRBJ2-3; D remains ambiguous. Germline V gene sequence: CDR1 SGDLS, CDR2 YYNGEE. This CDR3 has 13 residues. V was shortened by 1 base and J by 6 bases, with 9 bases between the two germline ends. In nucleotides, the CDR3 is TGTGCCAGCAGCGTAAATTCCCCGGATACGCAGTATTTT. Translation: CASSVNSPDTQYF.

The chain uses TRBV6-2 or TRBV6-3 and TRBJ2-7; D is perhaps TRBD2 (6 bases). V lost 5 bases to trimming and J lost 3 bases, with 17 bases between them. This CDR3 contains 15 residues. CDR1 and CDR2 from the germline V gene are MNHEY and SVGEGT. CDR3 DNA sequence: TGTGCCAGCAGTACCGGGACTCCAAAAAACTACGAGCAGTACTTC. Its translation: CASSTGTPKNYEQYF.

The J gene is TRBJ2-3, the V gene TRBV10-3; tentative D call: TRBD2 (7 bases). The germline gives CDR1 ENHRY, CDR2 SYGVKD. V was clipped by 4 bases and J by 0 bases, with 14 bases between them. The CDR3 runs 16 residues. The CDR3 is CAISALGGASTDTQYF. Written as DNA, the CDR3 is TGTGCCATCAGTGCTTTAGGGGGGGCTAGCACAGATACGCAGTATTTT.

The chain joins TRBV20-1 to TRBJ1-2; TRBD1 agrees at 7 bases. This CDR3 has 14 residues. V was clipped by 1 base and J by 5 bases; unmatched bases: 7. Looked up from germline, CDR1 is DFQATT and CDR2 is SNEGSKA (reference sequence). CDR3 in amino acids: CSARVAGGFYGYTF. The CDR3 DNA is TGCAGTGCTAGAGTCGCAGGGGGTTTTTATGGCTACACCTTC.

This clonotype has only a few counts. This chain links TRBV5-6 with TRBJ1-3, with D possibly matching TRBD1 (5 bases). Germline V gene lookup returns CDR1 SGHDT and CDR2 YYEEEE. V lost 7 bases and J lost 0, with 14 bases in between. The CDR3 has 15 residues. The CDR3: CASVGRGSSGNTIYF. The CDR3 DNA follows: TGTGCCAGCGTCGGTCGGGGGAGCTCTGGAAACACCATATATTTT.

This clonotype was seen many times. This CDR3 reads CASSPQVGLLMDTQYF. The CDR3 nucleotides are TGTGCCAGCAGTCCTCAGGTAGGGCTACTGATGGATACGCAGTATTTT. V is TRBV12-3 or TRBV12-4 and J is TRBJ2-3; unclear D gene. The CDR3 covers 16 residues. The ends were cut back, 5 bases at V and 6 bases at J, with 21 bases in the middle.

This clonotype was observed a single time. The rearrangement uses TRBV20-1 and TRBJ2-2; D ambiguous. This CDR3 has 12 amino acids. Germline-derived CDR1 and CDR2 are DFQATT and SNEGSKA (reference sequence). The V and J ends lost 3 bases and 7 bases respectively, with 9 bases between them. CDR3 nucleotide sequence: TGCAGTGCTAGTGTTCGAGTCGGGGAGCTGTTTTTT. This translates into CSASVRVGELFF.

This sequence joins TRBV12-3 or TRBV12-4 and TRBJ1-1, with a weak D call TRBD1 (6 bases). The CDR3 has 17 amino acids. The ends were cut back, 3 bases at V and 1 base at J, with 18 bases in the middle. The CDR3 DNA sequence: TGTGCCAGCAGTTTTTTGCAGGGGCTTAGTCGGAACACTGAAGCTTTCTTT. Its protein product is CASSFLQGLSRNTEAFF.

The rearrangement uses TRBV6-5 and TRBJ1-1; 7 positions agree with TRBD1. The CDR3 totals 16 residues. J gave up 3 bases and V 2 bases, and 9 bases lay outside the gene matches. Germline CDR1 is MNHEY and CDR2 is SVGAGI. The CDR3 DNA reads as TGTGCCAGCAGTTACCGGACGGCCAGGGGGGACACTGAAGCTTTCTTT. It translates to CASSYRTARGDTEAFF.

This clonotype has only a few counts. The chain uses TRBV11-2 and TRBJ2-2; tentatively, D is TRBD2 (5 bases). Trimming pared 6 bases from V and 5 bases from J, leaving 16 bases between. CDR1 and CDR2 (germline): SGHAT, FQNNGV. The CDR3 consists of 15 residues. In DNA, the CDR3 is TGTGCCAGCAGGACGCTGCGTGGCGGGACCGGGGAGCTGTTTTTT. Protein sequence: CASRTLRGGTGELFF.

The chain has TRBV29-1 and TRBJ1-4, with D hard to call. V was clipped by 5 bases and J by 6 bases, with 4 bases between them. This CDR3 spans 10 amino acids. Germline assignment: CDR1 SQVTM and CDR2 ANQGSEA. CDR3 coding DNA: TGCAGCGTTCGGTATGAAAAACTGTTTTTT. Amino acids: CSVRYEKLFF.

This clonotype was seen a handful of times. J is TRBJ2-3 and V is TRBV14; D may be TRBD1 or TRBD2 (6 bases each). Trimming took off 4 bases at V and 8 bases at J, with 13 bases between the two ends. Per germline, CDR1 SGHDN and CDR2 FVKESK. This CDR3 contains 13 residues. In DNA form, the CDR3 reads TGTGCCAGCAGCCGGGACTCCAGGGGTACGCAGTATTTT. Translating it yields CASSRDSRGTQYF.

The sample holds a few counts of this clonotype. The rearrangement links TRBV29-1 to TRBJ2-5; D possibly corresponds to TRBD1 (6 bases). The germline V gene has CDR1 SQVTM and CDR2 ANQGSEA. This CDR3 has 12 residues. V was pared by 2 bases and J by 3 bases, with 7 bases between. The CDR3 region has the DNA TGCAGCGTTGAACCAGGGGAAGAGACCCAGTACTTC. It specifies CSVEPGEETQYF.

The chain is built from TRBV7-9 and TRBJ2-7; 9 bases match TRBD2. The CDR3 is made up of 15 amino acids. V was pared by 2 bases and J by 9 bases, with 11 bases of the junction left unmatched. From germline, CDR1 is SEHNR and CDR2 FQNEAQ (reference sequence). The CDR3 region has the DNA TGTGCCAGCAGCTTATCCGGGACTAGCAGTGCGGGGCAGTACTTC. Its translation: CASSLSGTSSAGQYF.

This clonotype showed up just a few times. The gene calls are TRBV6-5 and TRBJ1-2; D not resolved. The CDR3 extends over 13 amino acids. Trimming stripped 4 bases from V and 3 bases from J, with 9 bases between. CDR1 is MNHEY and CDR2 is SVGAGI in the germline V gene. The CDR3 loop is CASSFNRYYGYTF. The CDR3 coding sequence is TGTGCCAGCAGTTTTAACCGATACTATGGCTACACCTTC.